This TCR beta chain comes out of a study of blood T cell repertoires in COVID-19. Study-wide context: The cDNA or gDNA used as material had been derived from T cells, B-cell-depleted T cells, or PBMCs.

Trimming removed 8 bases at V and 6 bases at J, with 19 bases between. CDR3 length equals 14 residues. CDR1 ENHRY and CDR2 SYGVKD come from the germline V gene. In the study's own analysis: Amplifying reference gene primers gave estimates of nucleated cell counts. Clones were sequenced by immunoSEQ multiplex PCR, and TCRdb holds only the in-frame ones, with some missing. The V and J calls and clone size are taken from that table; D and trimming were inferred from the DNA. Found here are about 60,000 clones, approximately 82% of them singletons; the top ten hold 3.5% to 4.5%. The TCR was taken from a man in his 60s with acute or convalescent COVID-19. Specimen: peripheral blood. V is TRBV10-3 and J is TRBJ1-1; possibly TRBD1 for D (5 bases). CDR3 sequence (DNA): TGTGCCATCTGGTCGAGGCAGGGTGCCGCTGAAGCTTTCTTT. This gives the protein CAIWSRQGAAEAFF.